This record looks at one T cell receptor beta chain sequence and its context. Its antigen is undetermined. One entry per CDR3 protein results from TCRdb running MiXCR on the RT-PCR reads. The data contain around 900 distinct CDR3 sequences, 75% to 95% of them singletons. The data are from a study of yellow fever vaccine responses in identical twins. Findings of the study overall: Vaccine-induced T cell responses in twins were reportedly observed to appear partly convergent, partly personalized.

Sample: T cells from blood (PBMCs), unsorted or a sorted subset (not recorded which), taken before or after yellow fever vaccination (not recorded which). The TCR was taken from a woman aged 18-29 years who received the yellow fever vaccine.

This CDR3 is CASSESGGTDYNEQFF. CDR3 nucleotide sequence: TGTGCCAGCAGTGAATCCGGGGGGACTGATTACAATGAGCAGTTCTTC. J is TRBJ2-1 and V is TRBV25-1; 7 positions match TRBD2. V trimming: 1 base; J trimming: 4 bases; junction bases outside the gene matches: 7. The CDR3 is 16 residues long. Germline values: CDR1 MGHDK, CDR2 SYGVNS. Based on the CDR3 plus reference TRBV25-1 and TRBJ2-1, the full variable domain is EADIYQTPRYLVIGTGKKITLECSQTMGHDKMYWYQQDPGMELHLIHYSYGVNSTEKGDLSSESTVSRIRTEHFPLTLESARPSHTSQYLCASSESGGTDYNEQFFGPGTRLTVL.